What follows describes a single TCR beta chain. The antigen remains unidentified. Every patient had relapsed following autologous stem cell transplantation, and cohorts differed in brentuximab vedotin exposure. Under best response, outcomes were complete response, partial response or progressive disease. This sample was taken from a study of PD-1 blockade in classical Hodgkin lymphoma. General observations from the study: Newly diagnosed patients reportedly trailed healthy donors in baseline TCR diversity.

The protocol was immunoSEQ multiplex PCR, while the TCRdb copy is restricted to in-frame clones and leaves out a portion. The data hold approximately 79,000 clones, with about nine tenths observed a single time. Per the germline V gene, CDR1 is LNHDA and CDR2 is SQIVND (reference sequence). This CDR3 region has 15 residues. The junction had 9 bases not matched to a gene; V was cut back by 6 bases and J by 8 bases. The sequences come from peripheral blood mononuclear cells (PBMCs), collected before the second cycle of nivolumab. This sequence joins TRBV19 and TRBJ2-2; 10 nucleotides align to TRBD1. This receptor was identified in a human donor with classical Hodgkin lymphoma. CDR3: CASSRRDRGSGELFF. In nucleotides, the CDR3 is TGTGCCAGTAGCCGAAGGGACAGGGGCTCAGGGGAGCTGTTTTTT.